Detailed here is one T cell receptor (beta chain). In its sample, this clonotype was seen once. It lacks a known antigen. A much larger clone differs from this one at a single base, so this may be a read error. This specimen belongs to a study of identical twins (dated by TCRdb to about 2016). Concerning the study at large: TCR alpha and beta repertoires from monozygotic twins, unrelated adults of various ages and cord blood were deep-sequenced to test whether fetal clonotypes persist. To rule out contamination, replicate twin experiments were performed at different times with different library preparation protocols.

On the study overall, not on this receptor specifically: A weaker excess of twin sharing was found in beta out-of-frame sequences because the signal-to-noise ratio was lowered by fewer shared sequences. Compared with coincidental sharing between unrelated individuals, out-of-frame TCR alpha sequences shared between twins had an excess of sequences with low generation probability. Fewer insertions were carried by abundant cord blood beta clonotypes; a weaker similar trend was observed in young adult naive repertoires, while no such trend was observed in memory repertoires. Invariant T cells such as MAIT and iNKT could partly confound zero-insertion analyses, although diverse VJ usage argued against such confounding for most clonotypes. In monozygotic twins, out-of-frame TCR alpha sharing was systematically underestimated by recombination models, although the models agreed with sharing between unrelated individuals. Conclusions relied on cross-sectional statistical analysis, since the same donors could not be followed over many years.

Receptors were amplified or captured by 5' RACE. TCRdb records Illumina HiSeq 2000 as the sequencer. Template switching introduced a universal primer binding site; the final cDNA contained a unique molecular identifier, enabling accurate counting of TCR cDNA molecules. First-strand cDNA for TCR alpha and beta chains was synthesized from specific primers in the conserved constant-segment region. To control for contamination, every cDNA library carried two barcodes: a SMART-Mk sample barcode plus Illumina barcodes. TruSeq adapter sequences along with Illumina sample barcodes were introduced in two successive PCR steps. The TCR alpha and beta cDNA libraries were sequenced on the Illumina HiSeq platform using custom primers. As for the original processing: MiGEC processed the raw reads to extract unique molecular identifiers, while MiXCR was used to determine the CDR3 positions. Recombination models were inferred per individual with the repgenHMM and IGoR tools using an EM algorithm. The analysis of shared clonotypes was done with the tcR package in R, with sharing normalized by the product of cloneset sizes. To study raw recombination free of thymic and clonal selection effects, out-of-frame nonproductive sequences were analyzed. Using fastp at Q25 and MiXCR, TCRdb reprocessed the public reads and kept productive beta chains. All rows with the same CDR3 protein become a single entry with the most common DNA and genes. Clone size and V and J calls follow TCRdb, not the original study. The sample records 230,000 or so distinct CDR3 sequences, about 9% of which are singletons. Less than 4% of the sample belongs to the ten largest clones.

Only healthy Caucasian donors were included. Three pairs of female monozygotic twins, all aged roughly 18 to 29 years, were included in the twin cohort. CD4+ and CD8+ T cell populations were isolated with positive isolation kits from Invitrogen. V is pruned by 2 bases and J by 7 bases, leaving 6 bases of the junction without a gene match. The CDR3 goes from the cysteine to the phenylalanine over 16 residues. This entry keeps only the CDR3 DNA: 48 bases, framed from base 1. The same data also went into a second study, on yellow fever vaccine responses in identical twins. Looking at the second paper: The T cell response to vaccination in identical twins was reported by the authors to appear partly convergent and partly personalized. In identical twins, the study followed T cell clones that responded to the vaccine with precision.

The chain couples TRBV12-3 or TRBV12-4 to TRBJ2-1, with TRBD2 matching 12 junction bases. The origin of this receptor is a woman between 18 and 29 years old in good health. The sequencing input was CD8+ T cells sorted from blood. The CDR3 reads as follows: CASSLTRLAGDNEQFF. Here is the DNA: TGTGCCAGCAGTTTAACTCGACTAGCGGGAGATAATGAGCAGTTCTTC.